This record concerns one T cell receptor beta chain sequence. The antigen remains undetermined. The PCR had 60 Vbeta and 13 Jbeta primers. Clones were read by immunoSEQ multiplex PCR, and TCRdb kept only the in-frame ones, dropping some. The repertoire holds 150,000 or so clones, over 70% seen once, with approximately 1.2% in the top ten. CDR1 and CDR2 (germline): ENHRY, SYGVKD. Trimming took 6 bases from V and 7 from J; bases not matched to a gene: 3. The CDR3 is 12 amino acids. These data originate in a study of cytomegalovirus exposure and HLA in healthy donors. Study-level results: The number of N-insertions in an Asian-associated ancestry cluster was reportedly below the roughly 670-donor mean in a later analysis. Earlier analysis looked at TCR beta V segments, and most were productive about 90% or about 30% of the time.

The chain links TRBV10-3 to TRBJ1-2; 9 positions agree with TRBD1. Sequencing was carried out using PBMCs. This sequence originates from a man aged 50-59 years in good health and CMV-seropositive. This chain's CDR3 is CAIRTGQGGYTF. CDR3 in DNA: TGTGCCATCAGAACGGGACAGGGTGGCTACACCTTC.